The entry that follows covers one T cell receptor (beta chain) sequence. This sample stems from a study of blood T cell repertoires in COVID-19. Method: immunoSEQ multiplex PCR; TCRdb's copy keeps in-frame clones and lacks some. The sample shows under 300,000 clones, under 85% of them seen only once. The sequencing input was peripheral blood. This TCR was sampled from a human donor in a cohort sampled during active COVID-19.

CDR3 DNA: TGTGCCAGCACCTCCGGGGTCAAACTTAGGGGACTAGCGGGAGATGAGCAGTTCTTC. Residues: CASTSGVKLRGLAGDEQFF. The V gene is TRBV7-9, the J gene TRBJ2-1; 14 bases map to TRBD2. Losses at the gene ends were 7 bases for V and 8 bases for J; bases not matched to a gene: 19. This CDR3 is built from 19 residues. Per the germline V gene, CDR1 is SEHNR and CDR2 is FQNEAQ (reference sequence).